This note documents a single T cell receptor (beta chain) sequence. Treatment of the sample: preoperative locoregional IRX-2 cytokine immunotherapy. This phase Ib study tested locoregional IRX-2 cytokine immunotherapy given before surgery. Between the trimmed V and J ends, which lost 5 bases and 1 base, there was a span of 9 bases. The CDR3 extends over 14 amino acids. The V gene's germline CDR1 is MNHGY and CDR2 SAAAGT. The table came from immunoSEQ multiplex PCR; TCRdb's copy has only in-frame clones and leaves some out. The table lists about 11,000 clones, 75% to 90% of them singletons. These data are taken from a study of preoperative IRX-2 immunotherapy in early breast cancer.

The sequenced sample was lymph node tissue, obtained before IRX-2 immunotherapy. J is TRBJ1-3 and V is TRBV6-8, with D tentatively TRBD1 (5 bases). The sequence came from a human donor with breast cancer. CDR3 bases: TGTGCCAGCAGTAAGACAGAATCTGGAAACACCATATATTTT. This gives the protein CASSKTESGNTIYF.